This TCR beta chain originates from a study of T cell repertoires in cytomegalovirus infection. About the research overall: Matching HLA type and CMV infection were both indicated by public TCR beta signatures. Notes on the study in general: Cumulative frequency (of public TCR beta family members) identified carriers of CMV plus the relevant HLA. HLA-C-restricted CMV clonotypes gave the most frequent clonotype in two of eight donors.

TCRdb ran MiXCR on the reads and lists one entry per CDR3 protein. This table holds over 300,000 distinct CDR3 sequences, more than 8% found once. Trimming took 2 bases from V and 5 from J, leaving 7 bases between them. The CDR3 sequence is 12 residues long. CDR1 is MNHEY, CDR2 SVGEGT, per germline. Comments on this clonotype: Its target is not known.

The genes are TRBV6-2 or TRBV6-3 and TRBJ2-7, with D perhaps matching TRBD2 (6 bases). The receptor was isolated from a human donor in good health (CMV status not recorded). Some clones in this sample may be carry-over from other donors' samples. The sequencing sample was made of PBMCs. CDR3 amino acids: CASSYERDEQYF. The CDR3 DNA reads as TGTGCCAGCAGTTACGAGCGGGACGAGCAGTACTTC.